This TCR beta chain was found in a study of response to subunit inactivated influenza vaccine. TCRdb itself ran the RT-PCR reads through MiXCR, one entry per CDR3 protein. The sample consists of 500,000 to 550,000 distinct CDR3 sequences, approximately 6.9% of them appearing once. V shed 3 bases and J shed 5 bases, with 10 bases lying between them. Germline CDR1 reads SGHDN; CDR2 reads FVKESK. CDR3 size: 13 residues. Sequencing used PBMCs from blood, obtained roughly 24 months after vaccination. The sequence was obtained from a man aged 45 to 70 who received an inactivated influenza vaccine. The chain has TRBV14 and TRBJ2-5; the D is unclear. The CDR3 DNA reads TGTGCCAGCAGCCAGATGCCTTGGGAGACCCAGTACTTC. Amino acid sequence: CASSQMPWETQYF.